This T cell receptor beta chain appears in the sequencing data of a study of CD8+CD57+ T cells in acquired aplastic anemia. Turning to the study itself: DNA recovered from sorted CD4+ and CD8+ cells had a mean of about 3.5 ug. Healthy donor CD4+ cell samples had a mean of roughly 9.8 million reads. Study-wide points: Patients had twenty-nine CD8+ CDR3 sequences in common with controls (the shared set). With respect to CD8+ Simpson's diversity, patients and controls did not differ significantly.

Profiling of TCR beta VDJ combinations and CDR3 sequences used genomic DNA as template. TCRdb analysed the reads with MiXCR anew, one entry per CDR3 protein. Here the sample spans about 220,000 distinct CDR3 sequences, almost 35% being singletons. Trimming removed 11 bases at V and 2 bases at J, with 14 bases between. CDR3 size: 13 residues. CDR1 is SGHVS and CDR2 is FQNEAQ in the germline V gene. Ten or more counts support this clonotype. The antigen remains unidentified. This receptor was obtained from a human donor in good health, serving as a control. Material for sequencing was sorted CD4+, CD8+, or CD8+CD57+ T cells (not recorded which) from PBMCs. The J gene is TRBJ2-3, the V gene TRBV7-8, with D possibly being TRBD2 (6 bases). The CDR3 region has the DNA TGTGCCGTCGGGGGTATGGCCACAGATACGCAGTATTTT. Its translation: CAVGGMATDTQYF.